The rows below give T cell receptor beta chains drawn from one sample of a study of CD8+ T cells in alopecia areata. Profiling relied on immunoSEQ multiplex PCR, and the TCRdb table lists in-frame clones only, not all of them. The table includes 100,000 or so clones, approximately 63% detected once. Sequences were derived from CD8+ T cells sorted from blood, sampled at approximately week 55, from a patient treated with tofacitinib. These TCRs come from a human donor with alopecia areata. CDR3s include the opening cysteine and the closing phenylalanine or tryptophan. Fields, in order: V gene, clone size, D gene, J gene, CDR3 DNA, CDR3 protein. A D gene is named only where the DNA matches it firmly. The size field is filled for only some rows; it gives once, few, many or a size class.

v_call: TRBV15
clone_size: -
d_call: TRBD2
j_call: TRBJ2-1
cdr3_nt: TGTGCCACCAGCCTAGGGGCTTTCGTAGCGGGCGCAACCTACAATGAGCAGTTCTTC
cdr3_aa: CATSLGAFVAGATYNEQFF

v_call: TRBV29-1
clone_size: -
d_call: -
j_call: TRBJ2-6
cdr3_nt: TGCAGCGTTGAAGATGGGACTGGCGCTGGGGCCAACGTCCTGACTTTC
cdr3_aa: CSVEDGTGAGANVLTF

v_call: TRBV10-3
clone_size: -
d_call: TRBD1
j_call: TRBJ2-3
cdr3_nt: TGTGCCATCAGTGAGTCTGGACAGGGGCTCACAGATACGCAGTATTTT
cdr3_aa: CAISESGQGLTDTQYF

v_call: TRBV19
clone_size: few
d_call: -
j_call: TRBJ2-2
cdr3_nt: TGTGCCACCCAAGGGGAGAACACCGGGGAGCTGTTTTTT
cdr3_aa: CATQGENTGELFF

v_call: TRBV7-9
clone_size: -
d_call: -
j_call: TRBJ1-6
cdr3_nt: TGTGCCAGCAGCCCAGGCGAAGTAAGCTATAATTCACCCCTCCACTTT
cdr3_aa: CASSPGEVSYNSPLHF

v_call: TRBV4-1
clone_size: -
d_call: TRBD1
j_call: TRBJ1-5
cdr3_nt: TGCGCCAGCAGCCAAGCCAGGGGGCTGAATCAGCCCCAGCATTTT
cdr3_aa: CASSQARGLNQPQHF

v_call: TRBV11-2
clone_size: -
d_call: TRBD1
j_call: TRBJ2-7
cdr3_nt: TGTGCCAGCAGCGGCGGACAGGGCTGGTACGAGCAGTACTTC
cdr3_aa: CASSGGQGWYEQYF

v_call: TRBV15
clone_size: -
d_call: -
j_call: TRBJ2-3
cdr3_nt: TGTGCCACCAGCCCACTAGTGACGAGCACAGATACGCAGTATTTT
cdr3_aa: CATSPLVTSTDTQYF

v_call: TRBV9
clone_size: -
d_call: -
j_call: TRBJ2-3
cdr3_nt: TGTGCCAGCAGCGCCGGGGGCACAGATACGCAGTATTTT
cdr3_aa: CASSAGGTDTQYF

v_call: TRBV13
clone_size: -
d_call: TRBD1
j_call: TRBJ2-3
cdr3_nt: TGTGCCAGCAGCCAAAACGACAGGGCGCAGTATTTT
cdr3_aa: CASSQNDRAQYF

v_call: TRBV27
clone_size: -
d_call: -
j_call: TRBJ2-3
cdr3_nt: TGTGCCAGCAGTTTACGGGGGCCAGATACGCAGTATTTT
cdr3_aa: CASSLRGPDTQYF

v_call: TRBV29-1
clone_size: -
d_call: TRBD2
j_call: TRBJ2-3
cdr3_nt: TGCAGCGTTGAAGGGGGACTAGCGGGGGGCACAGATACGCAGTATTTT
cdr3_aa: CSVEGGLAGGTDTQYF

v_call: TRBV7-9
clone_size: -
d_call: -
j_call: TRBJ2-5
cdr3_nt: TGTGCCAGCAGCTTAGGGGGGGTCGAGACCCAGTACTTC
cdr3_aa: CASSLGGVETQYF

v_call: TRBV30
clone_size: few
d_call: TRBD1
j_call: TRBJ1-2
cdr3_nt: TGTGCCTGGACCGTGGATAGGGGGCATGGCTACACCTTC
cdr3_aa: CAWTVDRGHGYTF

v_call: TRBV29-1
clone_size: few
d_call: -
j_call: TRBJ2-7
cdr3_nt: TGCAGCGCCCGAACCAAACTAGGGTCCTACGAGCAGTACTTC
cdr3_aa: CSARTKLGSYEQYF

v_call: TRBV2
clone_size: few
d_call: TRBD2
j_call: TRBJ2-3
cdr3_nt: TGTGCCAGTAGCGGGGGGGACACAGATACGCAGTATTTT
cdr3_aa: CASSGGDTDTQYF

v_call: TRBV29-1
clone_size: -
d_call: -
j_call: TRBJ2-7
cdr3_nt: TGCAGCGTTGTGGTTGATGAGCAGTACTTC
cdr3_aa: CSVVVDEQYF

v_call: TRBV19
clone_size: -
d_call: -
j_call: TRBJ2-6
cdr3_nt: TGTGCCACCACGTTGGGGGGTTCCGGGGCCAACGTCCTGACTTTC
cdr3_aa: CATTLGGSGANVLTF

v_call: TRBV4-1
clone_size: few
d_call: TRBD1
j_call: TRBJ1-2
cdr3_nt: TGCGCCAGCAGCCAAGGCGGGGACAGTGGATATGGCTACACCTTC
cdr3_aa: CASSQGGDSGYGYTF

v_call: TRBV13
clone_size: -
d_call: TRBD1
j_call: TRBJ1-4
cdr3_nt: TGTGCCAGCAGGCCCAGCTCAAGCAGGGGACAGGGTGAAAAACTGTTTTTT
cdr3_aa: CASRPSSSRGQGEKLFF

v_call: TRBV11-2
clone_size: many
d_call: -
j_call: TRBJ1-2
cdr3_nt: TGTGCCAGCAGCTTAGGTTGGCCAGCTTCTTATGGCTACACCTTC
cdr3_aa: CASSLGWPASYGYTF

v_call: TRBV11-1
clone_size: -
d_call: -
j_call: TRBJ2-7
cdr3_nt: TGTGCCAGCAGCCTCTCAATGCGCCGGGAGCAGTACTTC
cdr3_aa: CASSLSMRREQYF

v_call: TRBV5-6
clone_size: -
d_call: -
j_call: TRBJ2-7
cdr3_nt: TGTGCCAGCAGCGTGGGGATAGACTACGAGCAGTACTTC
cdr3_aa: CASSVGIDYEQYF

v_call: TRBV30
clone_size: -
d_call: -
j_call: TRBJ1-2
cdr3_nt: TGTGCCTGGAGCGACCCTCTAACCCCTACCTATGGCTACACCTTC
cdr3_aa: CAWSDPLTPTYGYTF

v_call: TRBV27
clone_size: -
d_call: -
j_call: TRBJ1-1
cdr3_nt: TGTGCCAGTTGGGGGGGCTCCGCTGAAGCTTTCTTT
cdr3_aa: CASWGGSAEAFF

v_call: TRBV6-5
clone_size: -
d_call: TRBD1
j_call: TRBJ1-1
cdr3_nt: TGTGCCAGCAGCACCTCGACAGGGAGGATCACTGAAGCTTTCTTT
cdr3_aa: CASSTSTGRITEAFF